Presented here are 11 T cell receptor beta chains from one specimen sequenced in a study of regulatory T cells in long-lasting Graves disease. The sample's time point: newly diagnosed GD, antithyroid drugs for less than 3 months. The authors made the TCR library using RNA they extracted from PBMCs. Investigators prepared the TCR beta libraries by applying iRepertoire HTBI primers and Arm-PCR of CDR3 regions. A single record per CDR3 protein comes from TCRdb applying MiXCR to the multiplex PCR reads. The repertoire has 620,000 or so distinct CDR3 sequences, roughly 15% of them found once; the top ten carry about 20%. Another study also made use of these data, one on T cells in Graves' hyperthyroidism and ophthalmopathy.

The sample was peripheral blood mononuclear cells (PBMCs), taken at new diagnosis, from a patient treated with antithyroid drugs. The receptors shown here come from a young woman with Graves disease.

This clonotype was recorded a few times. In nucleotides, the CDR3 is TGTGCCTGGACTAGGGCTAGCGCAAGCACAGATACGCAGTATTTT. This translates into CAWTRASASTDTQYF. The rearrangement uses TRBV30 and TRBJ2-3; a weak D match, TRBD2 (6 bases). Trimming left V 4 bases short and J 0 bases short, with 14 bases between. CDR1 and CDR2 from the germline V gene are GTSNPN and SVGIG (reference sequence). This CDR3 is built from 15 residues. The full variable domain, rest sourced from reference TRBV30 and TRBJ2-3, is SQTIHQWPATLVQPVGSPLSLECTVEGTSNPNLYWYRQAAGRGLQLLFYSVGIGQISSEVPQNLSASRPQDRQFILSSKKLLLSDSGFYLCAWTRASASTDTQYFGPGTRLTVL.

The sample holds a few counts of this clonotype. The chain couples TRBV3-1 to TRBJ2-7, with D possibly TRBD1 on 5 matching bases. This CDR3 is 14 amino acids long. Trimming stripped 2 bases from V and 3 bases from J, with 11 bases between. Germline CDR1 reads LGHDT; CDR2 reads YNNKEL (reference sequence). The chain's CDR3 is CASSQWTSSYEQYF. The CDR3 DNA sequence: TGTGCCAGCAGCCAATGGACAAGCAGCTACGAGCAGTACTTC.

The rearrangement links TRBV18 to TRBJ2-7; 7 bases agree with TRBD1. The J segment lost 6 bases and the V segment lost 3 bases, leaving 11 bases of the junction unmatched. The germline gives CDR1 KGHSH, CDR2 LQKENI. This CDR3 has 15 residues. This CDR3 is CASSPPGQVGREQYF. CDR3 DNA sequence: TGTGCCAGCTCACCTCCTGGACAGGTTGGGCGCGAGCAGTACTTC.

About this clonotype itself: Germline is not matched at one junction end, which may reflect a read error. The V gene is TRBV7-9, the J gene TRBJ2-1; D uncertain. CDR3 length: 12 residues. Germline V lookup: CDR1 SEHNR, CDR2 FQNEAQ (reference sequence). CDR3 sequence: CASSPLTQALLF. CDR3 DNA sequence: TGTGCCAGCAGCCCCCTGACTCAGGCCCTACTCTTC.

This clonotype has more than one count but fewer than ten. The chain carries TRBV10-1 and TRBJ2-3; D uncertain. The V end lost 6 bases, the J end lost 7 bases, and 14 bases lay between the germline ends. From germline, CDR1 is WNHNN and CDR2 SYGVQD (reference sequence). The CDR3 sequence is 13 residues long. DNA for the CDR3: TGCGCCAGCAGCCCTGGTTCCTCGAATACGCAGTATTTT. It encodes CASSPGSSNTQYF.

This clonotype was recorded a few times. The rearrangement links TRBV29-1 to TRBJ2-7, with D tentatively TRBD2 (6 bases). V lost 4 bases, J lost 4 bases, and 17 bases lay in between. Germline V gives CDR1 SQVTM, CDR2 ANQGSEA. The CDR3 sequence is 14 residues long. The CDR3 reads CSVGFLARGYEQYF. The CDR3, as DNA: TGCAGCGTTGGGTTTCTAGCGAGAGGATACGAGCAGTACTTC.

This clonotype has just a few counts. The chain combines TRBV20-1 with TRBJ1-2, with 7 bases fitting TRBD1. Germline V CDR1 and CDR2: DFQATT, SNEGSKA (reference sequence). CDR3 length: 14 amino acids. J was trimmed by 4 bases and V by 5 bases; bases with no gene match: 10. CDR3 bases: TGCAGTGCTGGAACTGGGACAGTCATCTATGGCTACACCTTC. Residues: CSAGTGTVIYGYTF.

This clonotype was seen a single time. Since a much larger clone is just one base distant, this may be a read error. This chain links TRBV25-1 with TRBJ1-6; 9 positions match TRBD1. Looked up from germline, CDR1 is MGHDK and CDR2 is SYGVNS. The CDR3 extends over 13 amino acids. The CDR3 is CASRGQGNSPLDF. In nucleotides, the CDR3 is TGTGCCAGCAGAGGACAGGGGAATTCACCCCTCGACTTT.

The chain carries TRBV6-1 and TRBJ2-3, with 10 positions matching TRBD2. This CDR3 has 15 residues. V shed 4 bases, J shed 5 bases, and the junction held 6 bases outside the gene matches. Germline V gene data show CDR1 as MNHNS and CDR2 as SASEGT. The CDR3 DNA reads TGTGCCAGCAGTGGAGGACTAGCGGACCGAGATACGCAGTATTTT. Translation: CASSGGLADRDTQYF.

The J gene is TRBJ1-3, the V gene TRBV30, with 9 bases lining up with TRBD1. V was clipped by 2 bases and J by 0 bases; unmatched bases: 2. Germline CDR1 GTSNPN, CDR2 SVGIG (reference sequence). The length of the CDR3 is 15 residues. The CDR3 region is CAWSWGQGSGNTIYF. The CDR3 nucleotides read TGTGCCTGGAGTTGGGGACAGGGCTCTGGAAACACCATATATTTT.

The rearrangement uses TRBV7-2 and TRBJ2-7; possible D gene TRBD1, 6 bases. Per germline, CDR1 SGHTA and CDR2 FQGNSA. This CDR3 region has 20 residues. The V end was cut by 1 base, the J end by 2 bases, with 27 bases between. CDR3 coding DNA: TGTGCCAGCAGCTTAGAACAGAGGAGCACAGGGACGAGATTTACCTACGAGCAGTACTTC. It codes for CASSLEQRSTGTRFTYEQYF.